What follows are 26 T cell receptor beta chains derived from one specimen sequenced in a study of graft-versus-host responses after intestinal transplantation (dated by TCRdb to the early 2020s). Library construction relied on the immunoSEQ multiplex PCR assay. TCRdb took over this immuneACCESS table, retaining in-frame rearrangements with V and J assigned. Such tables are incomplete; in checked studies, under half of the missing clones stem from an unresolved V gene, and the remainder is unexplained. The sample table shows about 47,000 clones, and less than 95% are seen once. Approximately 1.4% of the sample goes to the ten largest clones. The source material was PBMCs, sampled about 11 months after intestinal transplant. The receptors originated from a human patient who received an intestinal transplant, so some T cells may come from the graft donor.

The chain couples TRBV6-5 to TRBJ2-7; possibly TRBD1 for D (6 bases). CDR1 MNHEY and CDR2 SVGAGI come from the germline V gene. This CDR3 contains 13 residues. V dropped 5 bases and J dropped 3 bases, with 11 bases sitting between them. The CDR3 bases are TGTGCCAGCAGTAAGGGGGACGGCTACGAGCAGTACTTC. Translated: CASSKGDGYEQYF.

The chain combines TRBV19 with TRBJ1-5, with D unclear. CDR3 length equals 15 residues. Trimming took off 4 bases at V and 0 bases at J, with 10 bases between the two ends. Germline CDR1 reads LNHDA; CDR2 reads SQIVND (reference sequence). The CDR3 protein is CASSSEPYSNQPQHF. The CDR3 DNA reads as TGTGCCAGTAGTAGCGAGCCCTATAGCAATCAGCCCCAGCATTTT.

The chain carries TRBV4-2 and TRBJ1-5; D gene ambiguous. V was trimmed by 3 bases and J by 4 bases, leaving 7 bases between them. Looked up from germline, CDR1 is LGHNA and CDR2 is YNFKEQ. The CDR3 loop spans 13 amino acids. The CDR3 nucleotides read TGTGCCAGCAGCCAGATGGGGAATCAGCCCCAGCATTTT. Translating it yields CASSQMGNQPQHF.

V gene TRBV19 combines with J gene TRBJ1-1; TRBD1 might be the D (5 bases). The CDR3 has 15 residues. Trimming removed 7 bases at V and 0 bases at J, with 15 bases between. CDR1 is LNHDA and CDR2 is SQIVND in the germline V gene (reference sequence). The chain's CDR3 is CASTPGGTLNTEAFF. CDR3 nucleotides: TGTGCCAGTACTCCCGGGGGAACCCTGAACACTGAAGCTTTCTTT.

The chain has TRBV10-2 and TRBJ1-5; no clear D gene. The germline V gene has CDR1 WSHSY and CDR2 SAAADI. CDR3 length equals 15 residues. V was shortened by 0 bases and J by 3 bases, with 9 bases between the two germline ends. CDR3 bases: TGCGCCAGCAGTGAGTCCTACACCTTCAATCAGCCCCAGCATTTT. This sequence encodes CASSESYTFNQPQHF.

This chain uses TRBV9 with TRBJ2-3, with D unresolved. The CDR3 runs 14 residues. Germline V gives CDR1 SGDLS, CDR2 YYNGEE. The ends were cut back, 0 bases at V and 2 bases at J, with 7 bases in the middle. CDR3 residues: CASSVGGPTDTQYF. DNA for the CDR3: TGTGCCAGCAGCGTAGGAGGCCCCACAGATACGCAGTATTTT.

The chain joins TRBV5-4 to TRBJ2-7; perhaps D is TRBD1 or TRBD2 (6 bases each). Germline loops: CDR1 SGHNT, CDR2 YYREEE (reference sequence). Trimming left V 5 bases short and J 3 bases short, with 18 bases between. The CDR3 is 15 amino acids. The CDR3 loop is CASRTEGGTFYEQYF. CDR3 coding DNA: TGTGCCAGCAGAACCGAGGGGGGCACCTTCTACGAGCAGTACTTC.

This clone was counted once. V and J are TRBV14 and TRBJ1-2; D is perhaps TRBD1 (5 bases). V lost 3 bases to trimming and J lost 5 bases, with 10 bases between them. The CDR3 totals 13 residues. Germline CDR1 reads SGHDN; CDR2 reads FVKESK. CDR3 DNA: TGTGCCAGCAGCCAGATACGGGGGTATGGCTACACCTTC. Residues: CASSQIRGYGYTF.

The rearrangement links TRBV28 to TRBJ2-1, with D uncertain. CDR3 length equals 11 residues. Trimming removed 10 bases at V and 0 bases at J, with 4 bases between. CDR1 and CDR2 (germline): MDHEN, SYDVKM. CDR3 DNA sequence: TGTGCCACGTGCTCCTACAATGAGCAGTTCTTC. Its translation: CATCSYNEQFF. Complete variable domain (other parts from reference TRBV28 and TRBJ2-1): DVKVTQSSRYLVKRTGEKVFLECVQDMDHENMFWYRQDPGLGLRLIYFSYDVKMKEKGDIPEGYSVSREKKERFSLILESASTNQTSMYLCATCSYNEQFFGPGTRLTVL.

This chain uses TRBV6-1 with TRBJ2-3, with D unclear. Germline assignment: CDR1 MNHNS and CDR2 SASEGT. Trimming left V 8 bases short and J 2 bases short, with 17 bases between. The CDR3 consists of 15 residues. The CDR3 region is CASASASDVTDTQYF. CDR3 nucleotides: TGTGCCAGCGCCTCAGCGTCAGACGTCACAGATACGCAGTATTTT.

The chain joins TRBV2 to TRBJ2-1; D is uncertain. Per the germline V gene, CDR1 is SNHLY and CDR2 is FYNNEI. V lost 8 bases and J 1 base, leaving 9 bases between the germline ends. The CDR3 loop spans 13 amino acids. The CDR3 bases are TGTGCCAGCCGGCGGCTTTCCTACAATGAGCAGTTCTTC. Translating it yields CASRRLSYNEQFF.

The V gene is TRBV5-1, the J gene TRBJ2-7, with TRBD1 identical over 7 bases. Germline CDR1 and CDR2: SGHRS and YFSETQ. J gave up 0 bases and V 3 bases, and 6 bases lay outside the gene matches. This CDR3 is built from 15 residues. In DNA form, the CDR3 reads TGCGCCAGCAGCTATAGACAGGGCGTCTCCTACGAGCAGTACTTC. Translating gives CASSYRQGVSYEQYF.

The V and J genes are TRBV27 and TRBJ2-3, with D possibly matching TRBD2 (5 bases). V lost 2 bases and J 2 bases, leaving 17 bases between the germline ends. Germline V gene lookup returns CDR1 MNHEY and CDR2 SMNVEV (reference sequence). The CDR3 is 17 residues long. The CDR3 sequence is CASSLRSRTDTTDTQYF. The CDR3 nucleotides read TGTGCCAGCAGTTTAAGAAGTAGGACTGACACCACAGATACGCAGTATTTT.

This CDR3 reads CASIETGNPYEQYF. The CDR3 DNA reads as TGTGCCAGCATAGAAACAGGGAATCCCTACGAGCAGTACTTC. The chain links TRBV28 to TRBJ2-7, with a possible D match to TRBD1 (6 bases). The germline V and J ends were trimmed by 7 bases and 2 bases, with 15 bases remaining between them. Germline CDR1 MDHEN, CDR2 SYDVKM. There are 14 residues in the CDR3.

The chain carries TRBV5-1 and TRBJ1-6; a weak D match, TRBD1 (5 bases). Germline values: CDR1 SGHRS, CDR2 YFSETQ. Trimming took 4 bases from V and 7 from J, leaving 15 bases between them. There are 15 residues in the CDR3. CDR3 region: CASSPRVASNSPLHF. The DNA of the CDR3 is TGCGCCAGCAGCCCCAGGGTTGCCTCGAATTCACCCCTCCACTTT.

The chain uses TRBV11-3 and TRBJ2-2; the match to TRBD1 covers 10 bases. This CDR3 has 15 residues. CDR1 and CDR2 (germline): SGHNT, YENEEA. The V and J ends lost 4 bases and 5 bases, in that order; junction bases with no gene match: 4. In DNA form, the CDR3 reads TGTGCCAGCAGCTCAGGACAGGGGGGAACCGGGGAGCTGTTTTTT. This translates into CASSSGQGGTGELFF.

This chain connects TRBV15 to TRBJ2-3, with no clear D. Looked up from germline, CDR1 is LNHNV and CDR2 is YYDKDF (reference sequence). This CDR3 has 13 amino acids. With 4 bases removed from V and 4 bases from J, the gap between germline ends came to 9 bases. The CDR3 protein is CATSTRRADTQYF. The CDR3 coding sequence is TGTGCCACCAGCACCAGACGGGCAGATACGCAGTATTTT.

CDR3 sequence: CSVNVYYRENTEAFF. For the CDR3, the DNA is TGCAGCGTTAACGTCTATTACAGGGAAAACACTGAAGCTTTCTTT. The chain joins TRBV29-1 to TRBJ1-1; D perhaps matches TRBD1 (6 bases). Germline loops: CDR1 SQVTM, CDR2 ANQGSEA. Trimming cost V 5 bases and J 2 bases, with 18 bases left between them. There are 15 residues in the CDR3.

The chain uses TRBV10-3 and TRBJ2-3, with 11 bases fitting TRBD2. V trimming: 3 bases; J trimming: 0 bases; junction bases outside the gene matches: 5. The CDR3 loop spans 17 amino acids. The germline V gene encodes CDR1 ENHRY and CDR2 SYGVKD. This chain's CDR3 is CAISDLTSGGSTDTQYF. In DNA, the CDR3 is TGTGCCATCAGTGACCTAACTAGCGGGGGCAGCACAGATACGCAGTATTTT.

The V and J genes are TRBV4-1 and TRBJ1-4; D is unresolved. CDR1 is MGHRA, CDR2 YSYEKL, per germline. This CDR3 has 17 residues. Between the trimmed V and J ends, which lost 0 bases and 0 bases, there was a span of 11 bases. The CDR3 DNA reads TGCGCCAGCAGCCAAGATACTAAGGGAACAACTAATGAAAAACTGTTTTTT. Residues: CASSQDTKGTTNEKLFF.

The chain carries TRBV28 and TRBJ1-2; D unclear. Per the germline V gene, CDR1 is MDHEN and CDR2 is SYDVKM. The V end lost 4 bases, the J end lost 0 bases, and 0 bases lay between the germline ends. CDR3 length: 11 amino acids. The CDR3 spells CASSSNYGYTF. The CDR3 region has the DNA TGTGCCAGCAGTTCTAACTATGGCTACACCTTC.

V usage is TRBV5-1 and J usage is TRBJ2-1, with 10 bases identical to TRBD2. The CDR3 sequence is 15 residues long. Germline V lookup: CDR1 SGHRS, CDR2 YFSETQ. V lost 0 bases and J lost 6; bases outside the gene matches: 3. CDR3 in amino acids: CASSLVASGSNEQFF. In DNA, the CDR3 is TGCGCCAGCAGCTTGGTTGCTAGCGGGAGCAATGAGCAGTTCTTC.

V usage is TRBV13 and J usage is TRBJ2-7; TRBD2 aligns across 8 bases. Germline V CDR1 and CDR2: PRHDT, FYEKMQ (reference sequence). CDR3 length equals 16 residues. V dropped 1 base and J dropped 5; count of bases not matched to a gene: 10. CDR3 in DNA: TGTGCCAGCAGCTTAGACTCCCTCGGGGGGGTCCACGAGCAGTACTTC. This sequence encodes CASSLDSLGGVHEQYF.

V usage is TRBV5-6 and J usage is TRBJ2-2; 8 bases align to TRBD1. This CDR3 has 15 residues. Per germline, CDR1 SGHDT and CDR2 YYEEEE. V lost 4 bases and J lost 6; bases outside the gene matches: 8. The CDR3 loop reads CASSRRQGLAGELFF. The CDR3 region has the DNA TGTGCCAGCAGCCGTAGACAGGGGCTTGCCGGGGAGCTGTTTTTT.

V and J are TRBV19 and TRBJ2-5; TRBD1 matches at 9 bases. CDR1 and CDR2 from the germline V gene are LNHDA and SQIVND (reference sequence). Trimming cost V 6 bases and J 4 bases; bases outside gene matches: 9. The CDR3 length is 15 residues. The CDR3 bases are TGTGCCAGTAGCCACGGGACAGGGTTTGGAGAGACCCAGTACTTC. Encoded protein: CASSHGTGFGETQYF.

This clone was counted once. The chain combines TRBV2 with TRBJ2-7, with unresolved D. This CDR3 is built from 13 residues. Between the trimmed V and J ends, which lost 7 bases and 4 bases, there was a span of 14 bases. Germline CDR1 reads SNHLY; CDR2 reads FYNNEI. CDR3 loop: CASKGIISYEQYF. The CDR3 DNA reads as TGTGCCAGCAAAGGGATAATCTCTTACGAGCAGTACTTC.